Listed below are T cell receptor beta chains from one sample, sequenced in a study of CD8 T cells in Susac syndrome. From the immunoSEQ multiplex PCR reads, TCRdb called clonotypes with MiXCR, one entry per CDR3 protein. In the table there are 180,000 or so distinct CDR3 sequences, about 96% of which are singletons. The material sequenced was CD4+ T cells from PBMCs. Receptors were obtained from a human donor with multiple sclerosis. CDR3s include the opening cysteine and the closing phenylalanine or tryptophan. Fields, in order: J gene, V gene, D gene, CDR3 protein. The D gene is left open where the match is weak.

>TRBJ2-3|TRBV12-5|TRBD2
CASGLVLGGGFTDTQYF
>TRBJ2-1|TRBV30|TRBD1
CAWSGQGNGEQFF
>TRBJ1-2|TRBV29-1|NA
CSVFESGYTF
>TRBJ2-1|TRBV20-1|NA
CSARDPIHQGQFF
>TRBJ1-1|TRBV30|NA
CAWGRAVLPDTEAFF
>TRBJ2-5|TRBV9|NA
CASSVVWWGETQYF
>TRBJ2-1|TRBV7-3|NA
CASSLMDGGGEQFF
>TRBJ2-6|TRBV25-1|NA
CASSESGSSGANVLTF
>TRBJ2-3|TRBV7-9|TRBD2
CASSPGTIQFTDTQYF
>TRBJ1-2|TRBV24-1|NA
CATSEGMYSGYTF
>TRBJ2-1|TRBV5-8|NA
CASSWRGDGEQFF
>TRBJ2-5|TRBV20-1|NA
CSAPPATGYQETQYF
>TRBJ1-2|TRBV20-1|NA
CSAGNRRTYGYTF
>TRBJ2-3|TRBV29-1|NA
CSVVRVTDTQYF
>TRBJ2-3|TRBV20-1|NA
CSASIAPGNTQYF
>TRBJ2-7|TRBV23-1|NA
CASSQSLTGDEQYF
>TRBJ2-7|TRBV5-1|NA
CASSLDGGTPYEQYF
>TRBJ2-1|TRBV19|TRBD1
CASSDHRGPKFF
>TRBJ2-2|TRBV2|NA
CASSSQSDGGELFF
>TRBJ1-1|TRBV29-1|NA
CSVSRVLNTEAFF
>TRBJ1-1|TRBV29-1|TRBD1
CSVAFGTDTEAFF
>TRBJ2-2|TRBV7-3|TRBD2
CASSPSGRQTGELFF